Listed below are T cell receptor beta chains from one sample, sequenced in a study of vaccination and CD4 T cells after COVID-19. TCRdb analysed the PCR reads with MiXCR anew, one entry per CDR3 protein. The sample holds roughly 16,000 distinct CDR3 sequences, 43% seen once. The antigens of these receptors remain unknown. The source material was CD4+ T cells from blood, cultured in vitro, sampled after SARS-CoV-2 vaccination. The receptors come from a human donor who had recovered from COVID-19. Both conserved end residues are part of each CDR3. Fields, in order: D gene, J gene, V gene, clone size, CDR3 protein, CDR3 DNA. A D gene is named only where the DNA matches it firmly. For some rows the clone size is stated as once, few or many, or as a class when expanded; others skip it.

D: NA
J: TRBJ2-7
V: TRBV12-1
size: NA
CDR3: CARCGRINSYEQYF
DNA: TGTGCCCGCTGCGGGAGGATTAACTCCTACGAGCAGTACTTC

D: TRBD1
J: TRBJ1-6
V: TRBV11-3
size: few
CDR3: CASSLDPGQGACSPLHF
DNA: TGTGCCAGCAGCTTAGATCCCGGACAGGGGGCTTGCTCACCCCTCCACTTT

D: TRBD1
J: TRBJ2-7
V: TRBV23-1
size: NA
CDR3: CASSQLSGTGSYEQYF
DNA: TGCGCCAGCAGTCAACTCTCCGGGACAGGGAGCTACGAGCAGTACTTC

D: NA
J: TRBJ2-6
V: TRBV19
size: NA
CDR3: CASSITGIPGANVLTF
DNA: TGTGCCAGTAGTATTACAGGGATCCCTGGGGCCAACGTCCTGACTTTC

D: TRBD1
J: TRBJ2-5
V: TRBV28
size: NA
CDR3: CASSFRSYRGRETQYF
DNA: TGTGCCAGCAGTTTCAGATCGTACAGGGGTAGGGAGACCCAGTACTTC

D: NA
J: TRBJ2-2
V: TRBV7-9
size: NA
CDR3: CASSPPGAWDTGELFF
DNA: TGTGCCAGCAGCCCCCCCGGGGCTTGGGACACCGGGGAGCTGTTTTTT

D: NA
J: TRBJ1-1
V: TRBV20-1
size: NA
CDR3: CSSLPGMNTEAFF
DNA: TGCAGTTCACTGCCAGGGATGAACACTGAAGCTTTCTTT

D: NA
J: TRBJ2-7
V: TRBV27
size: NA
CDR3: CASSAPQQGVYEQYF
DNA: TGTGCCAGCAGCGCGCCCCAGCAGGGCGTATACGAGCAGTACTTC

D: NA
J: TRBJ2-1
V: TRBV20-1
size: NA
CDR3: CSASSRESSYNEQFF
DNA: TGCAGTGCTAGCTCCCGGGAGAGCTCCTACAATGAGCAGTTCTTC

D: TRBD2
J: TRBJ2-6
V: TRBV6-5
size: NA
CDR3: CASSYTSGKSGSGANVLTF
DNA: TGTGCCAGCAGCTACACTAGCGGCAAATCCGGGTCTGGGGCCAACGTCCTGACTTTC

D: NA
J: TRBJ2-5
V: TRBV11-3
size: NA
CDR3: CASSLGNWVGETQYF
DNA: TGTGCCAGCAGCTTAGGAAATTGGGTTGGGGAGACCCAGTACTTC